The 29 T cell receptor beta chains below all came from one sample that was sequenced in a study of control samples from healthy donors and cancer patients. Data came from immunoSEQ multiplex PCR; TCRdb stores just in-frame clones and leaves some out. This table holds fewer than 500,000 clones, around nine tenths found once. Input material: PBMCs. These receptor sequences come from a middle-aged man with head and neck cancer.

The rearrangement links TRBV19 to TRBJ1-6; 8 bases agree with TRBD1. The CDR3 spans 15 residues. Germline values: CDR1 LNHDA, CDR2 SQIVND (reference sequence). With 6 bases clipped from V and 10 bases from J, the junction kept 11 bases outside the gene matches. CDR3 loop: CASSTGTGGRSPLHF. In DNA, the CDR3 is TGTGCCAGTAGCACGGGGACAGGCGGGCGCTCACCCCTCCACTTT. Using reference TRBV19 and TRBJ1-6 for the parts outside the CDR3, the full variable domain is DGGITQSPKYLFRKEGQNVTLSCEQNLNHDAMYWYRQDPGQGLRLIYYSQIVNDFQKGDIAEGYSVSREKKESFPLTVTSAQKNPTAFYLCASSTGTGGRSPLHFGNGTRLTVT.

This chain connects TRBV7-9 to TRBJ1-1; 9 nucleotides match TRBD1. The V gene's germline CDR1 is SEHNR and CDR2 FQNEAQ (reference sequence). V shed 5 bases, J shed 5 bases, and the junction held 3 bases outside the gene matches. The CDR3 is 13 amino acids. As DNA, the CDR3 is TGTGCCAGCAGCCCCGGACAGGGGACTGAAGCTTTCTTT. This encodes CASSPGQGTEAFF.

This clone appeared once. The sample contains more than one DNA sequence encoding this CDR3. The chain uses TRBV24-1 and TRBJ2-7; TRBD1 aligns across 7 bases. Looked up from germline, CDR1 is KGHDR and CDR2 is SFDVKD. V lost 3 bases, J lost 6 bases, and 4 bases stayed unmatched. The CDR3 covers 13 residues. This chain's CDR3 is CATSDATGSEQYF. The CDR3 nucleotides are TGTGCCACCAGTGATGCGACAGGGAGCGAGCAGTACTTC.

This chain connects TRBV4-3 to TRBJ2-7; D gene unclear. Deletions cut 0 bases from V and 1 base from J, with 19 bases between. This CDR3 contains 18 residues. Germline-derived CDR1 and CDR2 are LGHNA and YSLEER. CDR3 coding DNA: TGCGCCAGCAGCCAAGAAGGTTCCCTAGGGTACGAGTCCTACGAGCAGTACTTC. Its protein is CASSQEGSLGYESYEQYF.

This clone is a singleton in its sample. The V and J genes are TRBV30 and TRBJ2-1, with no clear D. The CDR3 spans 13 residues. Germline lookup yields CDR1 GTSNPN and CDR2 SVGIG (reference sequence). V was cut by 4 bases and J by 5 bases, with 12 bases left in between. The CDR3 DNA reads as TGTGCCTGGAACCGAGACCGAGACAATGAGCAGTTCTTC. Its translation: CAWNRDRDNEQFF.

This chain connects TRBV2 to TRBJ2-3, with D possibly TRBD2 on 5 matching bases. This CDR3 is built from 14 residues. The germline CDR1 and CDR2 sequences are SNHLY and FYNNEI. V was pared by 11 bases and J by 0 bases, with 15 bases between. The CDR3 loop reads CASERASSTDTQYF. The CDR3 DNA is TGTGCCTCCGAGAGGGCGTCTAGCACAGATACGCAGTATTTT.

This rearrangement joins TRBV9 to TRBJ1-3, with a possible D match to TRBD1 (6 bases). CDR1 is SGDLS, CDR2 YYNGEE, per germline. The CDR3 runs 15 residues. V was clipped by 3 bases and J by 0 bases, with 10 bases between them. The CDR3 loop is CASSGGHNSGNTIYF. In nucleotides, the CDR3 is TGTGCCAGCAGCGGGGGACATAACTCTGGAAACACCATATATTTT.

The chain recombines TRBV28 with TRBJ1-5, with 8 bases fitting TRBD1. CDR3 length equals 15 residues. V lost 6 bases, J lost 7 bases, and 11 bases stayed unmatched. Germline lookup yields CDR1 MDHEN and CDR2 SYDVKM. The CDR3: CASSLGQGSGQPQHF. The CDR3 DNA is TGTGCCAGCAGCTTAGGACAGGGATCGGGACAGCCCCAGCATTTT.

The chain couples TRBV28 to TRBJ1-1; TRBD1 is a possible D gene (6 bases). The CDR3 is 17 residues long. V was shortened by 4 bases and J by 5 bases, with 23 bases between the two germline ends. The germline V gene encodes CDR1 MDHEN and CDR2 SYDVKM. In nucleotides, the CDR3 is TGTGCCAGCAGTTCCTTCCTGACAGGACTTAAGGGGACTGAAGCTTTCTTT. Protein: CASSSFLTGLKGTEAFF.

This clone was seen just once. This chain connects TRBV6-5 to TRBJ1-6; D possibly corresponds to TRBD1 (6 bases). The CDR3 loop spans 14 amino acids. Deletions cut 5 bases from V and 6 bases from J, with 11 bases between. The V gene's germline CDR1 is MNHEY and CDR2 SVGAGI. CDR3 sequence (DNA): TGTGCCAGCAGTCGACAGGTTTTTAATTCACCCCTCCACTTT. It yields the protein CASSRQVFNSPLHF.

The chain joins TRBV15 to TRBJ1-1; D ambiguous. Germline CDR1 LNHNV, CDR2 YYDKDF (reference sequence). V lost 2 bases, J lost 0 bases, and 22 bases lay in between. The CDR3 length is 19 residues. CDR3 sequence reads: CATSRFSRVRVGMNTEAFF. CDR3 in DNA: TGTGCCACCAGCAGATTTTCACGCGTAAGGGTAGGAATGAACACTGAAGCTTTCTTT. The complete variable domain, with remaining parts taken from reference TRBV15 and TRBJ1-1, reads DAMVIQNPRYQVTQFGKPVTLSCSQTLNHNVMYWYQQKSSQAPKLLFHYYDKDFNNEADTPDNFQSRRPNTSFCFLDIRSPGLGDTAMYLCATSRFSRVRVGMNTEAFFGQGTRLTVV.

V is TRBV20-1 and J is TRBJ2-6, with D uncertain. Germline CDR1 reads DFQATT; CDR2 reads SNEGSKA (reference sequence). V lost 3 bases and J lost 0, with 6 bases in between. The CDR3 is 14 residues long. In DNA, the CDR3 is TGCAGTGCTAGTTCGCTCTCTGGGGCCAACGTCCTGACTTTC. As protein: CSASSLSGANVLTF.

This sequence joins TRBV27 and TRBJ2-2, with TRBD2 identical over 12 bases. There are 15 residues in the CDR3. Germline CDR1 and CDR2: MNHEY and SMNVEV (reference sequence). The V segment lost 6 bases and the J segment 6 bases; nucleotides outside the gene matches: 5. The CDR3 is CASRTSGRGAGELFF. DNA of the CDR3: TGTGCCAGCAGGACTAGCGGGAGAGGGGCCGGGGAGCTGTTTTTT.

V is TRBV10-2 and J is TRBJ1-5, with no clear D. Trimming pared 4 bases from V and 4 bases from J, leaving 5 bases between. Germline loops: CDR1 WSHSY, CDR2 SAAADI. This CDR3 has 12 amino acids. The CDR3 protein is CASSGPNQPQHF. CDR3 nucleotides: TGCGCCAGCAGTGGACCGAATCAGCCCCAGCATTTT.

This chain connects TRBV19 to TRBJ1-1; no firm D call. Trimming took off 7 bases at V and 4 bases at J, with 13 bases between the two ends. Germline V gene data show CDR1 as LNHDA and CDR2 as SQIVND (reference sequence). The CDR3 contains 13 residues. CDR3 DNA: TGTGCCAGTACTATGGTTCGTGGCACTGAAGCTTTCTTT. It yields the protein CASTMVRGTEAFF. The variable domain in full, with the rest retrieved from reference TRBV19 and TRBJ1-1, is DGGITQSPKYLFRKEGQNVTLSCEQNLNHDAMYWYRQDPGQGLRLIYYSQIVNDFQKGDIAEGYSVSREKKESFPLTVTSAQKNPTAFYLCASTMVRGTEAFFGQGTRLTVV.

The chain joins TRBV11-3 to TRBJ1-1; D not certain. V was trimmed by 1 base and J by 7 bases, leaving 10 bases between them. This CDR3 is 13 amino acids long. CDR1 SGHNT and CDR2 YENEEA come from the germline V gene. The DNA for the CDR3 is TGTGCCAGCAGCTTAGTCACCGGGATTGAAGCTTTCTTT. Residues: CASSLVTGIEAFF.

As concerns this clone: The same CDR3 is also encoded by other DNA sequences in this sample. The V call is TRBV2, the J call TRBJ2-7, with 7 positions matching TRBD2. The CDR3 loop spans 13 amino acids. Germline V lookup: CDR1 SNHLY, CDR2 FYNNEI. Trimming took 4 bases from V and 7 from J; bases not matched to a gene: 7. The CDR3 sequence is CASSVRGMGEQYF. As DNA, the CDR3 is TGTGCCAGCAGTGTGCGGGGGATGGGGGAGCAGTACTTC. Based on the CDR3 plus reference TRBV2 and TRBJ2-7, the full variable domain is EPEVTQTPSHQVTQMGQEVILRCVPISNHLYFYWYRQILGQKVEFLVSFYNNEISEKSEIFDDQFSVERPDGSNFTLKIRSTKLEDSAMYFCASSVRGMGEQYFGPGTRLTVT.

The CDR3 here is CASSQQANTEAFF. CDR3 bases: TGTGCCAGCAGCCAACAGGCGAACACTGAAGCTTTCTTT. The rearrangement uses TRBV9 and TRBJ1-1, with D tentatively TRBD1 (5 bases). The CDR3 covers 13 residues. V lost 4 bases and J 1 base, leaving 8 bases between the germline ends. CDR1 is SGDLS and CDR2 is YYNGEE in the germline V gene.

The CDR3 reads CASSKRQANTEAFF. The CDR3 bases are TGTGCCAGCAGCAAAAGACAGGCGAACACTGAAGCTTTCTTT. The chain combines TRBV7-2 with TRBJ1-1; D is possibly TRBD1 (6 bases). Trimming stripped 5 bases from V and 1 base from J, with 11 bases between. Per the germline V gene, CDR1 is SGHTA and CDR2 is FQGNSA. This CDR3 is 14 amino acids long. Combining the CDR3 with reference TRBV7-2 and TRBJ1-1 gives the whole variable domain GAGVSQSPSNKVTEKGKDVELRCDPISGHTALYWYRQSLGQGLEFLIYFQGNSAPDKSGLPSDRFSAERTGGSVSTLTIQRTQQEDSAVYLCASSKRQANTEAFFGQGTRLTVV.

This chain joins TRBV5-3 and TRBJ1-1; TRBD1 aligns across 7 bases. TRBV5-3 is classed as an ORF, of uncertain function. With V trimmed by 5 bases and J by 5 bases, 9 bases remained unmatched. CDR3 length: 14 amino acids. As DNA, the CDR3 is TGTGCCAGAAGGGCGACAGGGCCGAGAACTGAAGCTTTCTTT. Protein: CARRATGPRTEAFF.

The V and J genes are TRBV27 and TRBJ1-1; tentative D call: TRBD1 (6 bases). The CDR3 sequence is 17 residues long. Germline V CDR1 and CDR2: MNHEY, SMNVEV (reference sequence). The V end was cut by 4 bases, the J end by 1 base, with 19 bases between. The CDR3 nucleotides read TGTGCCAGCAGTTCTCTAAGTGGAGGGGGGACGAACACTGAAGCTTTCTTT. Its protein is CASSSLSGGGTNTEAFF.

The chain has TRBV9 and TRBJ2-1; D is possibly TRBD2 (5 bases). Germline-derived CDR1 and CDR2 are SGDLS and YYNGEE. The CDR3 has 16 residues. V was pared by 3 bases and J by 7 bases, with 20 bases between. The CDR3 spells CASSAVLAPLGNEQFF. In DNA form, the CDR3 reads TGTGCCAGCAGCGCGGTCCTAGCCCCACTGGGGAATGAGCAGTTCTTC.

The J gene is TRBJ1-4, the V gene TRBV28; possible D gene TRBD1, 6 bases. The CDR3 sequence is 15 residues long. Trimming stripped 4 bases from V and 5 bases from J, with 14 bases between. CDR1 MDHEN and CDR2 SYDVKM come from the germline V gene. CDR3 bases: TGTGCCAGCAGTTCCCCCGGGACACCGAATGAAAAACTGTTTTTT. Its translation is CASSSPGTPNEKLFF.

CDR3 bases: TGTGCCAGCAGCAGGGGTGACAGGTTAGAAAAACTGTTTTTT. Its translation is CASSRGDRLEKLFF. The V call is TRBV2, the J call TRBJ1-4; D may be TRBD1 (6 bases). CDR1 and CDR2 (germline): SNHLY, FYNNEI. CDR3 size: 14 residues. The V and J ends lost 6 bases and 8 bases respectively, with 16 bases between them.

The genes are TRBV16 and TRBJ2-7; D not resolved. Germline loops: CDR1 KGHSY, CDR2 FQNENV. V lost 2 bases, J lost 3 bases, and 14 bases lay in between. CDR3 length: 15 amino acids. DNA for the CDR3: TGTGCCAGCAGCCAAACGACGGACGCAAACTACGAGCAGTACTTC. It yields the protein CASSQTTDANYEQYF.

The CDR3 coding sequence is TGTGCCAGCAGATTTGGGGCCGGGGGCGAGGACACTGAAGCTTTCTTT. The encoded protein is CASRFGAGGEDTEAFF. The chain recombines TRBV5-4 with TRBJ1-1; tentatively, D is TRBD1 (6 bases). CDR1 and CDR2 (germline): SGHNT, YYREEE (reference sequence). V shed 5 bases and J shed 3 bases, with 20 bases lying between them. The length of the CDR3 is 16 residues.

Of note for this clone: This CDR3 is also generated by other DNA sequences in the sample. The V and J genes are TRBV4-2 and TRBJ1-2, with TRBD1 matching over 8 bases. The germline gives CDR1 LGHNA, CDR2 YNFKEQ. This CDR3 spans 16 amino acids. V lost 0 bases, J lost 7 bases, and 10 bases stayed unmatched. CDR3 amino acids: CASSQDFAQGARGYTF. As DNA, the CDR3 is TGTGCCAGCAGCCAAGATTTTGCCCAGGGGGCGCGTGGCTACACCTTC.

CDR3 DNA: TGTGCCAGCAGTCACGGGAACAATGAGCAGTTCTTC. Encoded protein: CASSHGNNEQFF. The rearrangement links TRBV11-1 to TRBJ2-1; D is perhaps TRBD2 (5 bases). The CDR3 consists of 12 residues. V was shortened by 6 bases and J by 5 bases, with 8 bases between the two germline ends. Germline CDR1 reads SGHAT; CDR2 reads FQDESV (reference sequence).

The chain uses TRBV3-1 (or the pseudogene TRBV3-2) and TRBJ2-2; TRBD1 matches at 10 bases. The germline V gene encodes CDR1 LGHDT and CDR2 YNNKEL (reference sequence). The CDR3 consists of 16 residues. Trimming cost V 4 bases and J 6 bases; bases outside gene matches: 8. CDR3 loop: CASSLAGTGVPGELFF. DNA for the CDR3: TGTGCCAGCAGCCTTGCCGGGACAGGGGTTCCCGGGGAGCTGTTTTTT.